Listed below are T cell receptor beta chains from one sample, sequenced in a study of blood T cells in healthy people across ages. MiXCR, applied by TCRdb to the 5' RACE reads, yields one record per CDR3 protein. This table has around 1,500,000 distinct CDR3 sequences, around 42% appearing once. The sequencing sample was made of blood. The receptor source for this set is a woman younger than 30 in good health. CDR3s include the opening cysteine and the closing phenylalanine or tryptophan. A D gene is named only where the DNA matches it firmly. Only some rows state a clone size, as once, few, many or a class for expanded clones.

CDR3 protein: CASSLSGTGSLGGQYF
CDR3 DNA: TGTGCCAGCAGCTTATCCGGGACAGGGTCGTTAGGAGGGCAGTATTTT
D gene: TRBD1
clone size: .
V gene: TRBV7-2
J gene: TRBJ2-3

CDR3 protein: CSAQLAGLRQETQYF
CDR3 DNA: TGCAGTGCCCAGCTAGCGGGGCTACGACAAGAGACCCAGTACTTC
D gene: TRBD2
clone size: few
V gene: TRBV20-1
J gene: TRBJ2-5

CDR3 protein: CASSRTGGETQYF
CDR3 DNA: TGTGCCAGCAGTAGGACAGGGGGAGAGACCCAGTACTTC
D gene: TRBD1
clone size: many
V gene: TRBV5-1
J gene: TRBJ2-5

CDR3 protein: CASSPRASSDIGGSRNTQYF
CDR3 DNA: TGTGCCAGCAGTCCTAGGGCCTCCTCTGACATTGGCGGGAGTCGAAATACGCAGTATTTT
D gene: TRBD2
clone size: .
V gene: TRBV27
J gene: TRBJ2-3

CDR3 protein: CASSQATGNYGYTF
CDR3 DNA: TGCGCCAGCAGCCAAGCTACAGGGAACTATGGCTACACCTTC
D gene: .
clone size: few
V gene: TRBV4-1
J gene: TRBJ1-2

CDR3 protein: CASSKGGSDSHYEQYF
CDR3 DNA: TGTGCCAGCAGCAAAGGTGGGTCCGACAGTCACTACGAGCAGTACTTC
D gene: .
clone size: .
V gene: TRBV21-1
J gene: TRBJ2-7

CDR3 protein: CASSPYRDPYNEQFF
CDR3 DNA: TGTGCCAGCAGCCCTTACCGGGACCCCTACAATGAGCAGTTCTTC
D gene: .
clone size: .
V gene: TRBV7-8
J gene: TRBJ2-1

CDR3 protein: CSAQRFLAGGGNYEQYF
CDR3 DNA: TGCAGTGCTCAACGCTTCCTAGCGGGAGGCGGAAACTACGAGCAGTACTTC
D gene: TRBD2
clone size: few
V gene: TRBV20-1
J gene: TRBJ2-7

CDR3 protein: CASSPQLGYTGELFF
CDR3 DNA: TGTGCCAGCAGCCCCCAGTTGGGGTACACCGGGGAGCTGTTTTTT
D gene: .
clone size: .
V gene: TRBV7-6
J gene: TRBJ2-2

CDR3 protein: CASSEGVSGTEVFF
CDR3 DNA: TGTGCCAGCAGTGAAGGGGTATCGGGCACTGAAGTTTTCTTT
D gene: .
clone size: .
V gene: TRBV6-1
J gene: TRBJ1-1

CDR3 protein: CASSPGTDIDYTF
CDR3 DNA: TGTGCCAGCAGTCCGGGGACTGATATCGACTACACCTTC
D gene: .
clone size: few
V gene: TRBV12-3/TRBV12-4
J gene: TRBJ1-2

CDR3 protein: CSASGLAGGVYEQYF
CDR3 DNA: TGCAGTGCTTCCGGACTAGCGGGAGGGGTCTACGAGCAGTACTTC
D gene: TRBD2
clone size: few
V gene: TRBV20-1
J gene: TRBJ2-7

CDR3 protein: CAIRERGPYEQYF
CDR3 DNA: TGTGCCATCAGGGAAAGGGGGCCTTACGAGCAGTACTTC
D gene: TRBD1
clone size: once
V gene: TRBV10-3
J gene: TRBJ2-7

CDR3 protein: CSVFSLEQGPNTEAFF
CDR3 DNA: TGCAGCGTTTTTTCCCTCGAACAGGGACCGAACACTGAAGCTTTCTTT
D gene: .
clone size: once
V gene: TRBV29-1
J gene: TRBJ1-1

CDR3 protein: CASSAAGQPYYEQYF
CDR3 DNA: TGTGCCAGCAGCGCAGCCGGGCAACCCTACTACGAGCAGTACTTC
D gene: .
clone size: .
V gene: TRBV9
J gene: TRBJ2-7

CDR3 protein: CASSLAFGGRLGYGYTF
CDR3 DNA: TGTGCCAGCAGTTTAGCTTTCGGGGGGCGCTTGGGCTATGGCTACACCTTC
D gene: .
clone size: few
V gene: TRBV12-3/TRBV12-4
J gene: TRBJ1-2

CDR3 protein: CASSRNSGGTTPTQYF
CDR3 DNA: TGTGCCAGCAGTAGAAATAGCGGGGGCACTACGCCTACGCAGTATTTT
D gene: TRBD2
clone size: few
V gene: TRBV12-3/TRBV12-4
J gene: TRBJ2-3

CDR3 protein: CASSQTSGATDTQYF
CDR3 DNA: TGTGCCAGCAGTCAGACTAGCGGAGCCACAGATACGCAGTATTTT
D gene: TRBD2
clone size: .
V gene: TRBV3-1
J gene: TRBJ2-3

CDR3 protein: CASSLGRAGLYNEQFF
CDR3 DNA: TGTGCCAGCAGCTTAGGGCGGGCGGGCCTATATAATGAGCAGTTCTTC
D gene: .
clone size: .
V gene: TRBV7-8
J gene: TRBJ2-1

CDR3 protein: CAISDRGQVVGYTF
CDR3 DNA: TGTGCCATCAGTGATCGGGGACAGGTCGTCGGCTACACCTTC
D gene: TRBD1
clone size: .
V gene: TRBV10-3
J gene: TRBJ1-2

CDR3 protein: CASSLGSGGGNIQYF
CDR3 DNA: TGTGCCAGCAGCTTAGGATCAGGGGGCGGGAACATTCAGTACTTC
D gene: TRBD1
clone size: few
V gene: TRBV11-2
J gene: TRBJ2-4

CDR3 protein: CASGHGDTQYF
CDR3 DNA: TGTGCCAGCGGCCACGGAGATACGCAGTATTTT
D gene: .
clone size: few
V gene: TRBV11-2
J gene: TRBJ2-3

CDR3 protein: CSARIMGQGGGYTF
CDR3 DNA: TGCAGTGCTAGAATAATGGGACAGGGGGGCGGCTACACCTTC
D gene: TRBD1
clone size: .
V gene: TRBV20-1
J gene: TRBJ1-2

CDR3 protein: CSALVDSGMDEQYF
CDR3 DNA: TGCAGTGCTCTCGTAGATAGCGGCATGGATGAGCAGTACTTC
D gene: .
clone size: .
V gene: TRBV20-1
J gene: TRBJ2-5